Listed below are T cell receptor beta chains from one sample, sequenced in a study of T cells after yellow fever vaccination. TCRdb redid the calling of the 5' RACE reads with MiXCR, one entry per CDR3 protein. Of approximately 580,000 distinct CDR3 sequences listed, about a sixth are singletons. The sample consisted of PBMCs, taken 5 to 6 days after the first yellow fever vaccination. These receptors were taken from a man younger than 30 who received the YFV17D yellow fever vaccine. The conserved cysteine and the conserved F or W are not part of the CDR3 here.

>TRBV5-1|TRBJ1-1
ASSGGLSNTEAF
>TRBV20-1|TRBJ1-1
SARDMGGGRTEAF
>TRBV6-1|TRBJ2-1
ASSERLAGAKTEQF
>TRBV18|TRBJ2-1
ASSPLLRGRDEQF
>TRBV11-2|TRBJ2-1
ASSSQKAGTTYNEQF
>TRBV14|TRBJ2-7
ASSPLGQSLSYEQY
>TRBV20-1|TRBJ1-1
SAKGAGTADTEAF
>TRBV20-1|TRBJ1-2
SARTREKNGYT
>TRBV19|TRBJ2-3
ASSPISSTDTQY
>TRBV12-3/TRBV12-4|TRBJ1-1
ASSSPRNTEAF
>TRBV3-1|TRBJ2-5
ASSQEVGGQETQY
>TRBV4-3|TRBJ1-5
ASSQGGQPHQPQH
>TRBV24-1|TRBJ2-5
ATSDPGAGTRETQY
>TRBV7-8|TRBJ1-6
ASSKRRQRGSPLH
>TRBV4-1|TRBJ2-6
ASSPWVPSGANVLT
>TRBV20-1|TRBJ2-7
SAGKYEQY
>TRBV5-1|TRBJ2-7
ASSSTLAGAYEQY
>TRBV6-1|TRBJ1-1
ASSLQGPYTEAF
>TRBV20-1|TRBJ2-5
SAKFRLAVSETQY
>TRBV9|TRBJ2-2
ASRPGAGGGMNTGELF
>TRBV7-2|TRBJ2-3
ASSRGGTTDTQY
>TRBV27|TRBJ1-5
ASSLSSGGSQPQH
>TRBV5-1|TRBJ2-7
ASSTGTALGEQY
>TRBV11-2|TRBJ2-5
ASSGGRGRVEQETQY
>TRBV6-1|TRBJ1-2
ASRFPGQGGYGYT
>TRBV24-1|TRBJ1-2
ATSDVLDYGYT
>TRBV7-9|TRBJ1-4
ASSPQGAPNEKLF
>TRBV6-5|TRBJ2-7
ASSYSGLSYEQY
>TRBV7-9|TRBJ2-3
ASSSPGTSGGASTQY
>TRBV20-1|TRBJ2-1
SGGGDSYNEQF
>TRBV7-2|TRBJ1-1
ASRRNTGSEAF
>TRBV7-2|TRBJ1-1
ASTPHRGNTEAF
>TRBV19|TRBJ2-5
ATSGTDKETQY
>TRBV7-2|TRBJ1-1
ASSLLYTEAF
>TRBV9|TRBJ2-4
ASSVGSGGLAKNIQY
>TRBV18|TRBJ1-2
ASSPGVITGTGRTDT
>TRBV21-1|TRBJ2-1
ASSKAGSRDEQF
>TRBV11-2|TRBJ1-1
ASSGGTGGQGAYLYTEAF
>TRBV4-3|TRBJ2-5
ASSQAIGRTGGRETQY
>TRBV20-1|TRBJ2-5
SGSWGGTTGTQY
>TRBV4-3|TRBJ1-4
ASSQEATWTGGNEKLF
>TRBV12-3/TRBV12-4|TRBJ1-1
ASKTTENTEAF
>TRBV6-5|TRBJ2-1
ASSYGTKRNSERNEQF
>TRBV29-1|TRBJ2-7
SVVGGASSYEQY
>TRBV5-1|TRBJ1-2
ASSLLGTANYGYT